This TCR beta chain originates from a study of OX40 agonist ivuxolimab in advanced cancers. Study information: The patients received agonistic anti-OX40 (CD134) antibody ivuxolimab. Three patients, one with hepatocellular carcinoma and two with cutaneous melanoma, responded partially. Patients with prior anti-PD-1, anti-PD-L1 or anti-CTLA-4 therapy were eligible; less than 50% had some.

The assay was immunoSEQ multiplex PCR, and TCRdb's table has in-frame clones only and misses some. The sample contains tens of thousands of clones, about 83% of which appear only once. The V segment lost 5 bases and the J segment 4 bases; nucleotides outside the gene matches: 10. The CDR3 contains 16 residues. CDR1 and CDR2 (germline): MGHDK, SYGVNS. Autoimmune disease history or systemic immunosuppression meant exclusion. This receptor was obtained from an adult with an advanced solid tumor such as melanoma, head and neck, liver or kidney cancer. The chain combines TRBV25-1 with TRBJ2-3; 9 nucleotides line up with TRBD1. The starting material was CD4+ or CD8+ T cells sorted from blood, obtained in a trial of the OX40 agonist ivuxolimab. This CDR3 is CASSQSGDRDADTQYF. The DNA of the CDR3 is TGTGCCAGCAGTCAATCCGGGGACAGGGATGCAGATACGCAGTATTTT.